This T cell receptor beta chain is drawn from a study of T cells in localized non-small cell lung cancer. Study results and caveats: Investigators sequenced only a single tumor region, leaving heterogeneity possible. There was higher T cell clonality in uninvolved adjacent lung than in tumor, and it was highest there. Median roughly 57 top-100 tumor clones were shared with paired adjacent lung.

For this clone: What it binds is not known.

Assay: immunoSEQ multiplex PCR; the TCRdb copy retains only in-frame clones and omits some. The repertoire holds more than 8,000 clones, with roughly 91% as singletons. V was clipped by 4 bases and J by 2 bases, with 1 base between them. The CDR3 sequence is 10 residues long. CDR1 and CDR2 (germline): DFQATT, SNEGSKA (reference sequence). The rearrangement joins TRBV20-1 to TRBJ2-3; no clear D. This clonotype was sampled from a female donor over 55 with stage II squamous cell lung carcinoma. The sequenced sample was peripheral blood, obtained before any cancer treatment. The CDR3 region is CSATTDTQYF. The CDR3 DNA reads TGCAGTGCTACCACAGATACGCAGTATTTT.